This T cell receptor beta chain was identified in a study of a mutant IDH1 vaccine in newly diagnosed glioma (dated by TCRdb to about 2021). Some background on the complete study: Across visits V03 through V10, patients got a total of eight vaccinations, given in weeks 1, 3, 5, 7, 11, 15, 19 and 23. In the chemotherapy-containing groups, vaccination started alongside temozolomide cycles, whereas in patients who had radiotherapy alone it started 4-6 weeks after radiotherapy. Of the 32 treated patients, approximately 62% were male and approximately 38% were female, and the mean age was about 40 years. Before enrollment, patients had received standard therapy of radiotherapy alone, temozolomide alone, or radiochemotherapy with temozolomide; most received the combination. Peripheral blood was drawn at six visits: V03 (baseline), V05, V07, V10, V12 and V13. Longitudinal TCRB deep sequencing was done for 25 to 30 treated patients, wherever samples were available for exploratory analyses. Summary of the overall study and its limitations: Vaccine-induced immune responses across multiple MHC alleles were detected in over 80% of patients. Pseudoprogression seemed to be unrelated to changes in the top peripheral T cell clonotypes found by TCRB sequencing. Selection of PBMC samples for TCRB deep sequencing was based on availability. According to the authors, sample limitations meant that analyses of patient blood samples could not be reproduced.

Library preparation used the immunoSEQ multiplex PCR assay. The hsTCRB Kit was used according to the manufacturer's protocol to amplify rearranged TCR beta chain sequences. Sequencing of TCRB libraries was carried out on an Illumina MiSeq. Per the original workflow: The kit vendor's proprietary platform handled demultiplexing, trimming and gene mapping. TCRdb re-hosts the immuneACCESS table, in-frame sequences only. Its copies lack some clones; in the studies checked, an unresolved V gene accounts for under half of them, and the cause for the rest is not known. The V and J calls and clone size were taken over from that table, and D and trimming were inferred from the DNA. The sample profile shows just over 65,000 clones; nearly 85% of them were found once. The leading ten clones occupy 13% of the sample. The CDR3 runs 13 amino acids, cysteine and phenylalanine included. CDR3 DNA only is kept here, 39 bases in frame from base 1. Via the germline V gene (reference sequence), CDR1 is GTSNPN and CDR2 SVGIG. The junction carries 6 bases between V and J, which are trimmed by 2 bases and 1 base respectively.

Only a few counts were recorded for this clone. This clone's antigen is unknown. It has no much larger one-base neighbor in the sample; base qualities were not kept. Explained via the paper, the time point label denotes: week 23, last vaccination. Every vaccine dose consisted of 300 ug of a 20-mer mutant IDH1 peptide in Montanide, administered subcutaneously together with topical imiquimod. Donors had newly diagnosed WHO grade 3 or 4 IDH1-mutant astrocytomas with loss of nuclear ATRX. The samples were drawn from NOA16, a multicentre, single-arm, open-label phase I trial in Germany that tested a mutant IDH1 peptide vaccine in humans for the first time. Genomic DNA for TCRB sequencing was extracted from EDTA blood using the DNeasy Blood and Tissue Kit.

Sample: PBMCs, taken from a glioma patient whose treatment included an IDH1 peptide vaccine. Rearrangement joined TRBV30 to TRBJ1-5; the D gene cannot be named for sure. This TCR derives from a man younger than 35 with glioma. In nucleotides, the sequence is TGTGCCTGGAGTCGAGACAGCAATCAGCCCCAGCATTTT. Its translation is CAWSRDSNQPQHF.